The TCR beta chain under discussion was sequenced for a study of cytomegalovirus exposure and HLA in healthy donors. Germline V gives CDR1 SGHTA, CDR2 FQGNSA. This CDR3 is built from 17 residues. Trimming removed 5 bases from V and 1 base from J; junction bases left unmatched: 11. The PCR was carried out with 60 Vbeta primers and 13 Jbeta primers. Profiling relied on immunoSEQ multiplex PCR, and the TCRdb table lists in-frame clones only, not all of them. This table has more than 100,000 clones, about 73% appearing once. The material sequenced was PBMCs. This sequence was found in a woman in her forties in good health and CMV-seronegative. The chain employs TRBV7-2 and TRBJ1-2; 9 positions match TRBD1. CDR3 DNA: TGTGCCAGCAGCAGGTTGACCGGGACAGGGATTAACTATGGCTACACCTTC. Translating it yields CASSRLTGTGINYGYTF.